The rows below give T cell receptor beta chains drawn from one sample of a study of control samples from healthy donors and cancer patients. The assay was immunoSEQ multiplex PCR, and TCRdb's table has in-frame clones only and misses some. The sample holds around 190,000 clones; more than 90% are singletons and the top ten take about 1.4%. Sequencing used blood. All receptors derive from a man aged 25 to 45 in good health. Both conserved end residues are part of each CDR3. D genes are given only for firm matches. Size tells how often a clone was seen (once, few, many) or the class of an expanded clone, and some rows leave it out.

>TRBV10-3|TRBJ2-3|TRBD2|NA
CASRTSGSTDTQYF
>TRBV5-1|TRBJ1-4|NA|NA
CASRRGSDEKLFF
>TRBV19|TRBJ2-7|TRBD1|NA
CASSDRVDEQYF
>TRBV7-8|TRBJ2-3|NA|NA
CASSETTMGSDTQYF
>TRBV6-5|TRBJ2-3|NA|NA
CASSPVQSTDTQYF
>TRBV2|TRBJ2-5|NA|NA
CASSRRVGETQYF
>TRBV4-1|TRBJ2-3|TRBD2|NA
CASSPRTSGSTDTQYF
>TRBV7-9|TRBJ1-2|NA|NA
CASSLDSAYGYTF
>TRBV5-5|TRBJ1-3|NA|once
CASSFGSPSGNTIYF
>TRBV11-2|TRBJ2-1|TRBD1|few
CASSLGQGAWEQFF
>TRBV7-8|TRBJ2-7|NA|NA
CASSHTRGTYEQYF
>TRBV4-1|TRBJ1-1|NA|NA
CASSQRAYTEAFF
>TRBV5-1|TRBJ2-3|NA|NA
CASSLGRSTDTQYF
>TRBV5-1|TRBJ1-2|NA|once
CASSLAADGYTF
>TRBV28|TRBJ2-7|TRBD2|NA
CASSYQGLAGGEQYF
>TRBV28|TRBJ2-7|TRBD1|few
CASSRPGQRYEQYF
>TRBV10-1|TRBJ1-2|NA|few
CASSLLREVDYGYTF
>TRBV18|TRBJ1-4|NA|once
CASSPPVGEGSNEKLFF
>TRBV7-2|TRBJ1-6|TRBD1|NA
CASSLYWTGMAGSNSPLHF
>TRBV10-2|TRBJ2-5|NA|once
CASSESPRGGETQYF
>TRBV5-4|TRBJ2-3|TRBD2|once
CASSQRGTSGLGTDTQYF
>TRBV6-6|TRBJ2-7|TRBD1|NA
CASSYPAGTVHEQYF
>TRBV19|TRBJ1-5|NA|NA
CASSIDLSPGTYSNQPQHF
>TRBV14|TRBJ1-1|TRBD1|once
CASSQADRAMNTEAFF